Below, 21 T cell receptor beta chains from the same sample are listed, as sequenced in a study of blood T cells in healthy people across ages. The second PCR ran about 6 to 11 cycles with a sample-barcoded 5' primer and J-beta primers. In TCRdb, the 5' RACE reads were re-called with MiXCR into one record per CDR3 protein. In the table there are 600,000 to 1,000,000 distinct CDR3 sequences, 55% to 70% of which are singletons. The specimen sequenced was blood. Source of these receptors: a man in his thirties or forties in good health.

In nucleotides, the CDR3 is TGCAGTGCTTTACAGGGAAGGTCTTACAATGAGCAGTTCTTC. Translation gives CSALQGRSYNEQFF. This chain links TRBV20-1 with TRBJ2-1; D possibly corresponds to TRBD1 (6 bases). V was clipped by 5 bases and J by 4 bases, with 15 bases between them. Looked up from germline, CDR1 is DFQATT and CDR2 is SNEGSKA (reference sequence). The CDR3 consists of 14 residues.

The chain employs TRBV10-3 and TRBJ2-1, with 16 nucleotides matching TRBD2. This CDR3 contains 16 residues. From germline, CDR1 is ENHRY and CDR2 SYGVKD. Trimming removed 0 bases from V and 9 bases from J; junction bases left unmatched: 2. CDR3 sequence reads: CAISESGTSGRGEQFF. CDR3 nucleotide sequence: TGTGCCATCAGTGAGTCCGGGACTAGCGGGAGGGGTGAGCAGTTCTTC.

This clonotype was counted between two and nine times. The CDR3 reads CSGRAGASYEQYF. The CDR3 nucleotides read TGCAGCGGCCGGGCGGGGGCCTCCTACGAGCAGTACTTC. This chain uses TRBV29-1 with TRBJ2-7, with a tentative D call TRBD2 (7 bases). The germline CDR1 and CDR2 sequences are SQVTM and ANQGSEA. V lost 7 bases and J lost 0, with 13 bases in between. The CDR3 length is 13 residues.

As to this clonotype: The junction and the germline gene differ at one end; a read error may be behind it. The rearrangement joins TRBV20-1 to TRBJ2-3, with a possible D match to TRBD2 (6 bases). The CDR3 has 15 residues. CDR1 and CDR2 (germline): DFQATT, SNEGSKA (reference sequence). The CDR3 spells CSARHPSADTDTQYF. As DNA, the CDR3 is TGCAGCGCTAGACACCCTAGCGCGGACACAGATACGCAGTATTTT.

J is TRBJ2-5 and V is TRBV20-1; the D is unclear. CDR1 and CDR2 (germline): DFQATT, SNEGSKA (reference sequence). The CDR3 is 12 residues long. Deletions cut 8 bases from V and 7 bases from J, with 17 bases between. The CDR3 bases are TGCAGTTTCCAAACGGAATTGTCGACCCAGTACTTC. It codes for CSFQTELSTQYF.

This chain links TRBV10-3 with TRBJ2-3; the D gene could be TRBD1 or TRBD2 (5 bases each). Trimming cost V 6 bases and J 4 bases, with 11 bases left between them. CDR3 length: 13 amino acids. Germline CDR1 reads ENHRY; CDR2 reads SYGVKD. CDR3: CAIRVGESDTQYF. In DNA form, the CDR3 reads TGTGCCATCAGGGTGGGGGAGTCAGATACGCAGTATTTT.

Only a few counts were recorded for this clonotype. V usage is TRBV6-5 and J usage is TRBJ2-1, with D possibly being TRBD2 (6 bases). Germline CDR1 and CDR2: MNHEY and SVGAGI. The CDR3 is made up of 16 amino acids. The V and J ends lost 4 bases and 2 bases respectively, with 15 bases between them. The CDR3 DNA is TGTGCCAGCAGTTTTAGCGGCTACGAAACCTACAATGAGCAGTTCTTC. Translated, it gives CASSFSGYETYNEQFF.

The genes are TRBV29-1 and TRBJ2-1, with TRBD2 as a possible D gene (6 bases). The CDR3 is 15 residues long. Between the trimmed V and J ends, which lost 6 bases and 0 bases, there was a span of 15 bases. In germline, CDR1 is SQVTM, CDR2 ANQGSEA. The CDR3 nucleotides read TGCAGCGTGACCTTAGCGGACCACTCCTACAATGAGCAGTTCTTC. This codes for CSVTLADHSYNEQFF.

The rearrangement joins TRBV15 to TRBJ2-1; TRBD2 agrees at 11 bases. Germline lookup yields CDR1 LNHNV and CDR2 YYDKDF (reference sequence). Germline trimming cut 1 base from V and 8 bases from J; bases unmatched to any gene: 4. The CDR3 has 15 amino acids. The DNA for the CDR3 is TGTGCCACCAGCAGAGTAGCGGGAGGGCCTTATGAGCAGTTCTTC. This codes for CATSRVAGGPYEQFF.

The chain uses TRBV27 and TRBJ1-4; a possible D gene is TRBD1 (6 bases). The CDR3 consists of 19 residues. Per germline, CDR1 MNHEY and CDR2 SMNVEV (reference sequence). V gave up 7 bases and J gave up 0 bases, with 24 bases separating them. Here the CDR3 reads CASTRFGGGEVATNEKLFF. CDR3 DNA sequence: TGTGCCAGCACCCGCTTCGGAGGGGGTGAGGTCGCAACTAATGAAAAACTGTTTTTT.

The V gene is TRBV4-1, the J gene TRBJ1-5; D remains unclear. V was trimmed by 1 base and J by 4 bases, leaving 8 bases between them. Germline lookup yields CDR1 MGHRA and CDR2 YSYEKL. The CDR3 length is 14 residues. The CDR3 DNA is TGCGCCAGCAGCCAAGGGCACGCGAATCAGCCCCAGCATTTT. Protein sequence: CASSQGHANQPQHF.

This chain connects TRBV10-3 to TRBJ2-1; 10 bases align to TRBD1. CDR1 is ENHRY and CDR2 is SYGVKD in the germline V gene. The junction had 5 bases not matched to a gene; V was cut back by 8 bases and J by 7 bases. This CDR3 contains 13 residues. The CDR3 DNA reads as TGTGCCATCGCAGAGGACAGGGGGAATGAGCAGTTCTTC. Its protein is CAIAEDRGNEQFF.

This clonotype was recorded a few times. This chain connects TRBV5-1 to TRBJ2-7; D may be TRBD2 (6 bases). The V and J ends lost 0 bases and 4 bases respectively, with 11 bases between them. The CDR3 is 14 amino acids. Germline V gives CDR1 SGHRS, CDR2 YFSETQ. The CDR3, as DNA: TGCGCCAGCAGCTTGGTTGGGGGGAATTACGAGCAGTACTTC. Its protein product is CASSLVGGNYEQYF.

This clonotype occurred a few times. V gene TRBV4-2 combines with J gene TRBJ2-4; 9 positions match TRBD2. CDR3 length: 16 residues. Germline V gene lookup returns CDR1 LGHNA and CDR2 YNFKEQ. V was pared by 1 base and J by 0 bases, with 1 base of the junction left unmatched. The CDR3, as DNA: TGTGCCAGCAGCCAAGTACTAGCGGGAGCCAAAAACATTCAGTACTTC. Its translation is CASSQVLAGAKNIQYF.

The chain joins TRBV13 to TRBJ2-3; no reliable D call. Germline V gene sequence: CDR1 PRHDT, CDR2 FYEKMQ (reference sequence). V was pared by 8 bases and J by 4 bases, with 19 bases between. The CDR3 runs 15 residues. Here the CDR3 DNA reads TGTGCCAGCCAGAAGCTTATGTATCGCTCAGATACGCAGTATTTT. This encodes CASQKLMYRSDTQYF.

This clonotype has just a few counts. The rearrangement uses TRBV28 and TRBJ2-6; maybe TRBD1 (6 bases). This CDR3 is built from 17 residues. Per the germline V gene, CDR1 is MDHEN and CDR2 is SYDVKM. Between the trimmed V and J ends, which lost 6 bases and 4 bases, there was a span of 19 bases. The CDR3 DNA reads TGTGCCAGCAGCCCATCCAACAGGGTTATGGGGGCCAACGTCCTGACTTTC. It translates to CASSPSNRVMGANVLTF.

The chain uses TRBV20-1 and TRBJ1-2, with D possibly matching TRBD1 (6 bases). The V end lost 3 bases, the J end lost 4 bases, and 15 bases lay between the germline ends. This CDR3 has 14 amino acids. Germline CDR1 reads DFQATT; CDR2 reads SNEGSKA (reference sequence). CDR3 sequence: CSASANRVIYGYTF. CDR3 nucleotide sequence: TGCAGTGCTAGCGCTAACAGGGTTATCTATGGCTACACCTTC.

This chain links TRBV29-1 with TRBJ2-5; D is uncertain. CDR3 size: 11 residues. Germline CDR1 is SQVTM and CDR2 is ANQGSEA. Trimming left V 7 bases short and J 2 bases short, with 8 bases between. CDR3 DNA: TGCAGCGGTGCCGGACAAGAGACCCAGTACTTC. Amino acid sequence: CSGAGQETQYF.

The CDR3 nucleotides are TGTGCCAGCAGCCAAGAAAATCTCTATGGCTACACCTTC. Encoded protein: CASSQENLYGYTF. The chain combines TRBV14 with TRBJ1-2; D call uncertain. Germline V gene sequence: CDR1 SGHDN, CDR2 FVKESK. Trimming shortened V by 0 bases and J by 4 bases, and 6 bases separated the two germline ends. The CDR3 totals 13 residues.

This clonotype was detected only once. The V gene is TRBV20-1, the J gene TRBJ2-3, with a possible D match to TRBD2 (6 bases). The germline CDR1 and CDR2 sequences are DFQATT and SNEGSKA (reference sequence). V lost 1 base and J 2 bases, leaving 10 bases between the germline ends. CDR3 length equals 14 residues. The CDR3, as DNA: TGCAGTGCTAGAGGAAGGGACTTCACAGATACGCAGTATTTT. Translating it yields CSARGRDFTDTQYF.

The rearrangement links TRBV6-2 or TRBV6-3 to TRBJ2-1; D remains unclear. The germline gives CDR1 MNHEY, CDR2 SVGEGT. V was clipped by 4 bases and J by 1 base, with 5 bases between them. The CDR3 covers 13 residues. CDR3 nucleotide sequence: TGTGCCAGCAGTTCGAGATCCTACAATGAGCAGTTCTTC. Residues: CASSSRSYNEQFF.